These T cell receptor beta chains were read from a single sample in a study of T cell repertoires in ileal Crohn's disease. This table comes from immunoSEQ multiplex PCR, and its TCRdb copy is limited to in-frame clones, with some not included. The repertoire holds around 15,000 clones, with roughly 91% as singletons. Sequencing was performed on ileal tissue. The receptors shown here come from an adult with Crohn's disease. The CDR3 runs from the conserved cysteine through the conserved F or W. The order of the fields is J gene, V gene, clone size, D gene, CDR3 protein, CDR3 DNA. A D gene is named only where the DNA matches it firmly. A clone size is listed for some rows: how often the clone was seen (once, few, many), or a class if it is expanded.

j_call: TRBJ1-1
v_call: TRBV5-6
clone_size: NA
d_call: NA
cdr3_aa: CASSFGAIGNTEAFF
cdr3_nt: TGTGCCAGCAGCTTTGGGGCGATCGGGAACACTGAAGCTTTCTTT

j_call: TRBJ2-7
v_call: TRBV19
clone_size: once
d_call: NA
cdr3_aa: CASSKTGAYEQYF
cdr3_nt: TGTGCCAGTAGTAAGACAGGAGCCTACGAGCAGTACTTC

j_call: TRBJ1-1
v_call: TRBV18
clone_size: NA
d_call: NA
cdr3_aa: CASSPQVSGAEAEAFF
cdr3_nt: TGTGCCAGCTCACCACAAGTTTCAGGGGCCGAGGCTGAAGCTTTCTTT

j_call: TRBJ2-7
v_call: TRBV7-2
clone_size: NA
d_call: NA
cdr3_aa: CASSSNYYEQYF
cdr3_nt: TGTGCCAGCAGCTCAAACTATTACGAGCAGTACTTC

j_call: TRBJ1-6
v_call: TRBV18
clone_size: NA
d_call: NA
cdr3_aa: CASSPGRFKNSPLHF
cdr3_nt: TGTGCCAGCTCACCAGGCAGATTTAAGAATTCACCCCTCCACTTT

j_call: TRBJ2-7
v_call: TRBV27
clone_size: NA
d_call: TRBD2
cdr3_aa: CASSPRGRGDEQYF
cdr3_nt: TGTGCCAGCAGTCCCCGGGGGAGGGGTGACGAGCAGTACTTC

j_call: TRBJ1-1
v_call: TRBV9
clone_size: NA
d_call: NA
cdr3_aa: CASSPGTRLVLGTEAFF
cdr3_nt: TGTGCCAGCAGCCCCGGGACAAGGTTGGTGTTGGGAACTGAAGCTTTCTTT

j_call: TRBJ2-5
v_call: TRBV5-5
clone_size: NA
d_call: NA
cdr3_aa: CASSSANRQPVQETQYF
cdr3_nt: TGTGCCAGCAGCTCCGCAAACAGACAGCCGGTCCAAGAGACCCAGTACTTC

j_call: TRBJ2-2
v_call: TRBV6-6
clone_size: NA
d_call: NA
cdr3_aa: CASSGGTGELFF
cdr3_nt: TGTGCCAGCAGCGGGGGCACCGGGGAGCTGTTTTTT

j_call: TRBJ2-2
v_call: TRBV9
clone_size: NA
d_call: NA
cdr3_aa: CASSVAGNTGELFF
cdr3_nt: TGTGCCAGCAGCGTAGCGGGAAACACCGGGGAGCTGTTTTTT

j_call: TRBJ2-7
v_call: TRBV19
clone_size: NA
d_call: TRBD1
cdr3_aa: CASSKGPNRGRNEQYF
cdr3_nt: TGTGCCAGTAGTAAGGGTCCTAACAGGGGGCGAAACGAGCAGTACTTC

j_call: TRBJ1-1
v_call: TRBV7-9
clone_size: NA
d_call: TRBD1
cdr3_aa: CASSPGQENTEAFF
cdr3_nt: TGTGCCAGCAGCCCGGGACAGGAGAACACTGAAGCTTTCTTT

j_call: TRBJ1-2
v_call: TRBV9
clone_size: NA
d_call: NA
cdr3_aa: CASSPKPDSVQPNYGYTF
cdr3_nt: TGTGCCAGCAGCCCCAAACCGGACAGCGTTCAACCTAACTATGGCTACACCTTC

j_call: TRBJ1-1
v_call: TRBV5-1
clone_size: NA
d_call: TRBD1
cdr3_aa: CASSLAPGTETEAFF
cdr3_nt: TGCGCCAGCAGCTTGGCCCCCGGGACAGAGACCGAAGCTTTCTTT

j_call: TRBJ1-4
v_call: TRBV6-6
clone_size: few
d_call: NA
cdr3_aa: CASSQGQRNEKLFF
cdr3_nt: TGTGCCAGCAGCCAAGGACAAAGAAATGAAAAACTGTTTTTT

j_call: TRBJ2-7
v_call: TRBV30
clone_size: NA
d_call: TRBD1
cdr3_aa: CASGQGVEQYF
cdr3_nt: TGTGCCTCTGGACAGGGTGTCGAGCAGTACTTC

j_call: TRBJ1-6
v_call: TRBV10-3
clone_size: NA
d_call: TRBD1
cdr3_aa: CATTGTDNSPLHF
cdr3_nt: TGTGCCACGACCGGGACAGATAATTCACCCCTCCACTTT

j_call: TRBJ1-2
v_call: TRBV19
clone_size: NA
d_call: NA
cdr3_aa: CASTQGYADGYTF
cdr3_nt: TGTGCCAGTACACAGGGATATGCGGATGGCTACACCTTC

j_call: TRBJ2-3
v_call: TRBV12-5
clone_size: NA
d_call: TRBD2
cdr3_aa: CASGLKGGDGDTQYF
cdr3_nt: TGTGCTAGTGGTTTGAAGGGAGGGGATGGAGATACGCAGTATTTT

j_call: TRBJ2-2
v_call: TRBV28
clone_size: NA
d_call: NA
cdr3_aa: CASYTVPGAGGRPGELFF
cdr3_nt: TGTGCCAGCTACACCGTACCAGGGGCAGGGGGGCGTCCCGGGGAGCTGTTTTTT

j_call: TRBJ1-1
v_call: TRBV14
clone_size: NA
d_call: TRBD1
cdr3_aa: CASSQKHRGPWTEAFF
cdr3_nt: TGTGCCAGCAGCCAAAAGCACAGGGGCCCATGGACTGAAGCTTTCTTT

j_call: TRBJ1-3
v_call: TRBV7-3
clone_size: NA
d_call: TRBD1
cdr3_aa: CASSPGQGLGNTIYF
cdr3_nt: TGTGCCAGCAGCCCCGGACAGGGGCTCGGAAACACCATATATTTT

j_call: TRBJ2-5
v_call: TRBV7-2
clone_size: NA
d_call: NA
cdr3_aa: CASSFRLNQETQYF
cdr3_nt: TGTGCCAGCAGCTTCCGGTTGAATCAAGAGACCCAGTACTTC

j_call: TRBJ1-6
v_call: TRBV27
clone_size: NA
d_call: NA
cdr3_aa: CASSLQSPNSPLHF
cdr3_nt: TGTGCCAGCAGTCTACAGAGCCCTAATTCACCCCTCCACTTT

j_call: TRBJ1-5
v_call: TRBV5-1
clone_size: NA
d_call: NA
cdr3_aa: CASSWTPDQPQHF
cdr3_nt: TGCGCCAGCAGCTGGACTCCGGATCAGCCCCAGCATTTT

j_call: TRBJ1-1
v_call: TRBV18
clone_size: NA
d_call: NA
cdr3_aa: CASSPIRGNTEAFF
cdr3_nt: TGTGCCAGCTCACCAATCAGGGGGAACACTGAAGCTTTCTTT

j_call: TRBJ2-3
v_call: TRBV15
clone_size: NA
d_call: TRBD1
cdr3_aa: CATSRYRRGTGTQYF
cdr3_nt: TGTGCCACCAGCAGATACCGCAGGGGGACGGGGACGCAGTATTTT

j_call: TRBJ1-5
v_call: TRBV7-2
clone_size: NA
d_call: NA
cdr3_aa: CASTTTGANPNQPQHF
cdr3_nt: TGTGCCAGCACCACGACAGGAGCAAACCCCAATCAGCCCCAGCATTTT

j_call: TRBJ2-7
v_call: TRBV7-9
clone_size: NA
d_call: NA
cdr3_aa: CASSPREGHLYEQYF
cdr3_nt: TGTGCCAGCAGCCCCAGGGAGGGACACTTGTACGAGCAGTACTTC

j_call: TRBJ1-2
v_call: TRBV6-1
clone_size: NA
d_call: NA
cdr3_aa: CASETPNYGYTF
cdr3_nt: TGTGCCAGTGAGACACCTAACTATGGCTACACCTTC

j_call: TRBJ1-1
v_call: TRBV25-1
clone_size: NA
d_call: TRBD1
cdr3_aa: CASSGTGESEAFF
cdr3_nt: TGTGCCAGCAGTGGGACAGGGGAGTCTGAAGCTTTCTTT

j_call: TRBJ2-2
v_call: TRBV5-1
clone_size: NA
d_call: TRBD2
cdr3_aa: CASSLRTSEYTGELFF
cdr3_nt: TGCGCCAGCAGCTTGCGGACTAGCGAGTACACCGGGGAGCTGTTTTTT